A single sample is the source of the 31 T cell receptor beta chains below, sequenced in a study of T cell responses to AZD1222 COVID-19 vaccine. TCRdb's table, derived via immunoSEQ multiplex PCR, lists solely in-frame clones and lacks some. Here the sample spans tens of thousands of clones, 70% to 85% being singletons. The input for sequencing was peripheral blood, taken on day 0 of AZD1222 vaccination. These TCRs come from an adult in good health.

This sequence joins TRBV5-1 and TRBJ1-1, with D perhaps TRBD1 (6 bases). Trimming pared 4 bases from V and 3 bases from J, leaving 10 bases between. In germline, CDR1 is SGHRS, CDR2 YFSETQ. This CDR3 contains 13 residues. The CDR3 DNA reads TGCGCCAGCAGCACAAGGACAGACACTGAAGCTTTCTTT. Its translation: CASSTRTDTEAFF.

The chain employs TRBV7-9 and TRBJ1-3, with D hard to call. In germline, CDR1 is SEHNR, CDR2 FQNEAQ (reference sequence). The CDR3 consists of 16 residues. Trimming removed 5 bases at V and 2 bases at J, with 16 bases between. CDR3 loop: CASSLPQTATGNTIYF. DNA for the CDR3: TGTGCCAGCAGCCTACCTCAAACAGCGACTGGAAACACCATATATTTT.

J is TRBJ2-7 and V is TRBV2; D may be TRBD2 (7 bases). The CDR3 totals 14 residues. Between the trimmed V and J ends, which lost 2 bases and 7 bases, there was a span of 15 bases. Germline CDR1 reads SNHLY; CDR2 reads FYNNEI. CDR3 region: CASSEMRGLGEQYF. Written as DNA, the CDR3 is TGTGCCAGCAGTGAAATGCGGGGGCTTGGGGAGCAGTACTTC.

The CDR3 is CAISETLGGGHEQYV. CDR3 DNA: TGTGCCATCAGTGAAACCCTAGGAGGAGGCCACGAGCAGTACGTC. V gene TRBV10-3 combines with J gene TRBJ2-7; weak D call: TRBD2 (5 bases). The CDR3 runs 15 residues. Germline lookup yields CDR1 ENHRY and CDR2 SYGVKD. Deletions cut 3 bases from V and 5 bases from J, with 17 bases between.

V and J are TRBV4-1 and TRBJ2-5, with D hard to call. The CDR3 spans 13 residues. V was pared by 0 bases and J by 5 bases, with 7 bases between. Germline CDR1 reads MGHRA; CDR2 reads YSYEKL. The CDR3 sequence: CASSQDLWETQYF. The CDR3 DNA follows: TGCGCCAGCAGCCAAGATCTTTGGGAGACCCAGTACTTC.

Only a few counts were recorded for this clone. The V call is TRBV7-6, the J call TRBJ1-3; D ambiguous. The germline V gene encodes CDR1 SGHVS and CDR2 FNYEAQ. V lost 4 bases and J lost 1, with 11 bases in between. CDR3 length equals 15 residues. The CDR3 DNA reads TGTGCCAGCAGCTCCCCGTGGGCTTCTGGAAACACCATATATTTT. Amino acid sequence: CASSSPWASGNTIYF.

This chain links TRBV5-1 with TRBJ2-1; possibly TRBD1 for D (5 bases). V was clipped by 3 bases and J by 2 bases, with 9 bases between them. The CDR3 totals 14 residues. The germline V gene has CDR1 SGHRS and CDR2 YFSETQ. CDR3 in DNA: TGCGCCAGCAGCTCACAGGCAGCCTACAATGAGCAGTTCTTC. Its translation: CASSSQAAYNEQFF.

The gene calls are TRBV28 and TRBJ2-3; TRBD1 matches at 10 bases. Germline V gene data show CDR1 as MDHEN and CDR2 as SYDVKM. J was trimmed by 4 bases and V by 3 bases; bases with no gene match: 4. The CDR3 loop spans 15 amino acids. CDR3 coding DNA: TGTGCCAGCAGTTTGCTAGGACAGGGGGCAGATACGCAGTATTTT. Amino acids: CASSLLGQGADTQYF.

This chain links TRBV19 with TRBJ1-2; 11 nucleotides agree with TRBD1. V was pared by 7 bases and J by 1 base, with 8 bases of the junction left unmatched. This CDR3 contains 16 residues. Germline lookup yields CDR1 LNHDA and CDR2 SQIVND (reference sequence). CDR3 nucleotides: TGTGCCAGTACCACCATTGGGACAGGGGGTAACTATGGCTACACCTTC. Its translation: CASTTIGTGGNYGYTF.

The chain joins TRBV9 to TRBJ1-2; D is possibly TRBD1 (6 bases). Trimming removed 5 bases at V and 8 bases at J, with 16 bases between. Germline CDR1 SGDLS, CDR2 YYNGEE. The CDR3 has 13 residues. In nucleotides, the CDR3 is TGTGCCAGCAGTCCGTTGCAGGGGACGGGCTACACCTTC. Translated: CASSPLQGTGYTF.

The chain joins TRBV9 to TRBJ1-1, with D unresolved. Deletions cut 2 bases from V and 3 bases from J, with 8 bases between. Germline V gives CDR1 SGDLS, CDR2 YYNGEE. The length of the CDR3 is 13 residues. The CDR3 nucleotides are TGTGCCAGCAGCGTGACTGGGCACACTGAAGCTTTCTTT. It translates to CASSVTGHTEAFF.

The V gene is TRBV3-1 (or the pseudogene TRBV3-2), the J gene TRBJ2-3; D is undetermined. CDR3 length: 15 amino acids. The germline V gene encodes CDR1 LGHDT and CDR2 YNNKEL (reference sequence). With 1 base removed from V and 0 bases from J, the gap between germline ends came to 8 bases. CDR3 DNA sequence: TGTGCCAGCAGCCAAGGAGTCTGGAGCACAGATACGCAGTATTTT. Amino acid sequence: CASSQGVWSTDTQYF.

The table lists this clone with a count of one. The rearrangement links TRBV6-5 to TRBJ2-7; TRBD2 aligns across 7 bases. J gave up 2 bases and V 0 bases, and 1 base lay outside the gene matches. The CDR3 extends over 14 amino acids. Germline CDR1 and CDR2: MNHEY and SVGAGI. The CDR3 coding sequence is TGTGCCAGCAGTTACTCCGGGGGGACCTACGAGCAGTACTTC. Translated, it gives CASSYSGGTYEQYF.

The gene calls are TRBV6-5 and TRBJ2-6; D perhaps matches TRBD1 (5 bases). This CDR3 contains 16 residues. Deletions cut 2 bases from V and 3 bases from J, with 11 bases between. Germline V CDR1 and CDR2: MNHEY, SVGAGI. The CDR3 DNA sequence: TGTGCCAGCAGTTACGGCTTCCAGGGTGGGGCCAACGTCCTGACTTTC. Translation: CASSYGFQGGANVLTF.

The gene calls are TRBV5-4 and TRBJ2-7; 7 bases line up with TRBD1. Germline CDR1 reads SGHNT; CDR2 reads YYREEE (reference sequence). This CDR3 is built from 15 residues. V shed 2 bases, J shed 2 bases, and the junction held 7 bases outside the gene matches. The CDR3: CASSLQTGVAYEQYF. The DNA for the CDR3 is TGTGCCAGCAGCTTACAAACAGGGGTCGCCTACGAGCAGTACTTC.

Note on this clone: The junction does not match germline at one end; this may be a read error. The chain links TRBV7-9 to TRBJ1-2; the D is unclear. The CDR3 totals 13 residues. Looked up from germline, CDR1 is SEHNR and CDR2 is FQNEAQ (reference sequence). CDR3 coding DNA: TGTGCCAGCACCTTACAACCTAACTATGGCTACACCTTC. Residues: CASTLQPNYGYTF.

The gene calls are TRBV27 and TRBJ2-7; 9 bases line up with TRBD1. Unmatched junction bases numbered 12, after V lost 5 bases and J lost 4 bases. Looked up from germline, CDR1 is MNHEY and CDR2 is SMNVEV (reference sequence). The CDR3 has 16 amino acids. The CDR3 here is CASSPSWGTGTYEQYF. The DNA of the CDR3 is TGTGCCAGCAGTCCCTCTTGGGGGACAGGGACTTACGAGCAGTACTTC.

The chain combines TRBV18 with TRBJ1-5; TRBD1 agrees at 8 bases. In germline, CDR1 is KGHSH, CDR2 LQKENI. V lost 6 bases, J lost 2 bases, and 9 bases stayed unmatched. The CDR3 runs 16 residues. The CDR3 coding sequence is TGTGCCAGCTCCCCCGGACAGGGCGAGCGCAATCAGCCCCAGCATTTT. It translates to CASSPGQGERNQPQHF.

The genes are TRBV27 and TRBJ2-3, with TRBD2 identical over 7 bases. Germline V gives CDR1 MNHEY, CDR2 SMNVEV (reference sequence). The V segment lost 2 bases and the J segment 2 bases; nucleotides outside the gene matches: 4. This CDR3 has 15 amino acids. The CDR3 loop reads CASSLERDYTDTQYF. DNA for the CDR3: TGTGCCAGCAGTTTAGAGCGGGATTACACAGATACGCAGTATTTT.

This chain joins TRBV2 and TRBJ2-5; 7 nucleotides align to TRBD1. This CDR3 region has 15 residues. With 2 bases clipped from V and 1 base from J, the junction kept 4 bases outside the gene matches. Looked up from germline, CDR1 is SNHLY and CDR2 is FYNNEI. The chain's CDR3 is CASSESRQGQETQYF. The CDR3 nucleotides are TGTGCCAGCAGTGAATCGAGACAGGGCCAAGAGACCCAGTACTTC.

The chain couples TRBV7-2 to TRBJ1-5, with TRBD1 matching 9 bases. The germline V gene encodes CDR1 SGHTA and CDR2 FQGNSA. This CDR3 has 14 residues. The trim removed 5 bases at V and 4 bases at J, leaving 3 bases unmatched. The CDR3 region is CASSRGQGNQPQHF. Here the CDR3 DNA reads TGTGCCAGCAGCCGGGGACAGGGAAATCAGCCCCAGCATTTT. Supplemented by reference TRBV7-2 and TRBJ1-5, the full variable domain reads GAGVSQSPSNKVTEKGKDVELRCDPISGHTALYWYRQSLGQGLEFLIYFQGNSAPDKSGLPSDRFSAERTGGSVSTLTIQRTQQEDSAVYLCASSRGQGNQPQHFGDGTRLSIL.

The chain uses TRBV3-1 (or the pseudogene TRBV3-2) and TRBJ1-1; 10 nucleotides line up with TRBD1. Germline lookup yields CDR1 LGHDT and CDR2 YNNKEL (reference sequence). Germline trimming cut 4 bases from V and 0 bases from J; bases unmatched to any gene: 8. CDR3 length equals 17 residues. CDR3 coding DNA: TGTGCCAGCAGCCCATTCGACAGGGGGCGGCTGAACACTGAAGCTTTCTTT. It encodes CASSPFDRGRLNTEAFF.

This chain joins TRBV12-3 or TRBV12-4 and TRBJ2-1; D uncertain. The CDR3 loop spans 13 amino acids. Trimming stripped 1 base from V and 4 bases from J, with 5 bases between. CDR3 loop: CASSLGFYNEQFF. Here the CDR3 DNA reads TGTGCCAGCAGTTTAGGGTTTTACAATGAGCAGTTCTTC.

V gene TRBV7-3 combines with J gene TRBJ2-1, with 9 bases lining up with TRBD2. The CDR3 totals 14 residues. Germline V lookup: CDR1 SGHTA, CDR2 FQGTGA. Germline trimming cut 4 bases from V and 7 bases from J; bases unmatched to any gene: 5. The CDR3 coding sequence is TGTGCCAGCAGCTCCGCTAGCGGGATAAATGAGCAGTTCTTC. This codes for CASSSASGINEQFF.

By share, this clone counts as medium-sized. CDR3: CASSLGNHWTSGRYEQYV. The CDR3 DNA follows: TGTGCCAGCAGCTTAGGCAATCATTGGACTAGCGGACGCTACGAGCAGTACGTC. The V call is TRBV7-9, the J call TRBJ2-7, with 10 bases that match TRBD2. The V gene's germline CDR1 is SEHNR and CDR2 FQNEAQ (reference sequence). V shed 1 base and J 3 bases; nucleotides not matched to a gene: 12. This CDR3 has 18 amino acids.

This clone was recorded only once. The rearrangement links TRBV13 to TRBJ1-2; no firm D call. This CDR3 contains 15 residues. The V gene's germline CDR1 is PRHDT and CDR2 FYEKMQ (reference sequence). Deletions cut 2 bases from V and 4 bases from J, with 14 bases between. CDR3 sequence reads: CASSLRSRGSYGYTF. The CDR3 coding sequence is TGTGCCAGCAGCTTAAGGAGTCGGGGTAGCTATGGCTACACCTTC.

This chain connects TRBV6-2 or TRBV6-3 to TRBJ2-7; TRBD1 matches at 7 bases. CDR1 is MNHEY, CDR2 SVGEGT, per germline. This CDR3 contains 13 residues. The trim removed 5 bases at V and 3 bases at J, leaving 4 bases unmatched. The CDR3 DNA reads TGTGCCAGCAGTAAGACAGGGAACTACGAGCAGTACTTC. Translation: CASSKTGNYEQYF.

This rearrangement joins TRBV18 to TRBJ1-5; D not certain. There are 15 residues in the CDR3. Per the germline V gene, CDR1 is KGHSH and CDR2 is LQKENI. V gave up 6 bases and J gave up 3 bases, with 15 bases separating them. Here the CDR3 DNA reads TGTGCCAGCTCCCCTGCGGGAACGGACAATCAGCCCCAGCATTTT. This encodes CASSPAGTDNQPQHF.

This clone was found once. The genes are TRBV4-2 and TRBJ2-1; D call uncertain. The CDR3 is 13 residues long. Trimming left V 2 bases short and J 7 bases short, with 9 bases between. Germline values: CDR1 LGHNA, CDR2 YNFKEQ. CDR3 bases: TGTGCCAGCAGCCAACCAAGTATTAATGAGCAGTTCTTC. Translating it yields CASSQPSINEQFF.

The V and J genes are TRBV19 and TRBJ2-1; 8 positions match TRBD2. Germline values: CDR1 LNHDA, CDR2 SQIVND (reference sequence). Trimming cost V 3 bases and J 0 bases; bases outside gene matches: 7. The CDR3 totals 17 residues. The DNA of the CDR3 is TGTGCCAGTAGTATCCCGGCTAGCGGGCCCTCCTACAATGAGCAGTTCTTC. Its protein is CASSIPASGPSYNEQFF.

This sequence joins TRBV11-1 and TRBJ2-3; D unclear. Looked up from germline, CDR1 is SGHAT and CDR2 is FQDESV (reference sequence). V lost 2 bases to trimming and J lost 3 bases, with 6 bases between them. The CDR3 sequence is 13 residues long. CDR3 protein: CASSLTRTDTQYF. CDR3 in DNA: TGTGCCAGCAGCTTAACAAGGACAGATACGCAGTATTTT.